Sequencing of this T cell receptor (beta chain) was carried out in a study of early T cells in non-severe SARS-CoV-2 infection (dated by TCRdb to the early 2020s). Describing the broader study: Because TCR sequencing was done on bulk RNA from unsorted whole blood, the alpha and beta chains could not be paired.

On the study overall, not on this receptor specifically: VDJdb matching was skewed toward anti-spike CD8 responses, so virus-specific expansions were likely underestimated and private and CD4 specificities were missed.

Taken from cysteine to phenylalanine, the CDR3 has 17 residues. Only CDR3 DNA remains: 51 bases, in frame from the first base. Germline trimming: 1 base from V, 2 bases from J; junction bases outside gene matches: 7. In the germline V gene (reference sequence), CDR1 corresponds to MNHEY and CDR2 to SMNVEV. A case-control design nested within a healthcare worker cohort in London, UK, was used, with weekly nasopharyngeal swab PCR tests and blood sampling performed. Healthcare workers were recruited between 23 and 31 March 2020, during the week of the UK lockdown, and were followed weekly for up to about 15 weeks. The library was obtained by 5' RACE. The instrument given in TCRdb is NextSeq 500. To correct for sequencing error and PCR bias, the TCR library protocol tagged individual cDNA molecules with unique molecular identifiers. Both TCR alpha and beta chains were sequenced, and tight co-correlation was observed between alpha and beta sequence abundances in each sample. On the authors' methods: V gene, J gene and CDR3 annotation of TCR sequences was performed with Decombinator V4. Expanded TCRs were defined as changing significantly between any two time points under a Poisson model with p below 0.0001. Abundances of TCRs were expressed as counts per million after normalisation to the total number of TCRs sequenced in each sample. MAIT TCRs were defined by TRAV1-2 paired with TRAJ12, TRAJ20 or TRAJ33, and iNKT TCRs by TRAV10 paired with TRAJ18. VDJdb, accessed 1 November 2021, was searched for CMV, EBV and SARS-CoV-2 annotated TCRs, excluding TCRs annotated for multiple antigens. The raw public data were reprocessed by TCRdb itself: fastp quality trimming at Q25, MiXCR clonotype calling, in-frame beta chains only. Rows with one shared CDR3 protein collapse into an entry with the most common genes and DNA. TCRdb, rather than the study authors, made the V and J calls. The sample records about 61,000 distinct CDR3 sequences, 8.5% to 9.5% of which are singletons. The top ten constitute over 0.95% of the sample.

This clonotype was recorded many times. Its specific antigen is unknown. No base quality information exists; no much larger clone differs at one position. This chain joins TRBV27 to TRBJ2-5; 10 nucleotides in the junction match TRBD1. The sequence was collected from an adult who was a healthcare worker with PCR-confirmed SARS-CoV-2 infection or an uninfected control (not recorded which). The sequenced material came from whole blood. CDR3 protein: CASSLFGRDRGQETQYF. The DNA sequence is TGTGCCAGCAGTTTATTTGGTCGGGACAGGGGACAAGAGACCCAGTACTTC.